These 23 T cell receptor beta chains originate from one sample sequenced in a study of breast tumors, draining lymph nodes, adjacent tissues. Samples came from axillary lymph nodes draining the breast cancer. TCRdb called the multiplex PCR reads again in MiXCR, with one record for every CDR3 protein. The repertoire holds some 83,000 distinct CDR3 sequences, about 21% seen once, with 2% to 2.5% in the top ten. Input material: axillary lymph node tissue. These receptors originate from a female donor with breast cancer. Some clones in this sample may be carry-over from other donors' samples.

In the case of this clonotype: A much larger clone lies one base from this, so it may be a read error. The rearrangement joins TRBV28 to TRBJ2-7; 7 bases are a match to TRBD1. Germline lookup yields CDR1 MDHEN and CDR2 SYDVKM. J lost 11 bases, V lost 11 bases, and 18 bases had no gene match. The CDR3 is made up of 13 amino acids. The CDR3 sequence: CAGTPLGQDGEYF. The CDR3, as DNA: TGTGCCGGCACTCCCCTAGGACAGGATGGGGAGTACTTC.

This clonotype was seen at least ten times. The gene calls are TRBV7-3 and TRBJ1-2, with D perhaps matching TRBD1 (6 bases). The CDR3 is made up of 13 amino acids. Deletions cut 4 bases from V and 6 bases from J, with 12 bases between. The germline V gene encodes CDR1 SGHTA and CDR2 FQGTGA. The CDR3: CASSSTTGHGYTF. The DNA of the CDR3 is TGTGCCAGCAGCTCCACCACAGGGCATGGCTACACCTTC. Full variable domain (rest looked up from reference TRBV7-3 and TRBJ1-2): GAGVSQTPSNKVTEKGKYVELRCDPISGHTALYWYRQSLGQGPEFLIYFQGTGAADDSGLPNDRFFAVRPEGSVSTLKIQRTERGDSAVYLCASSSTTGHGYTFGSGTRLTVV.

This clonotype was seen only a few times. The rearrangement joins TRBV28 to TRBJ2-7; the match to TRBD1 covers 7 bases. CDR1 is MDHEN, CDR2 SYDVKM, per germline. The ends lost 6 bases at V and 7 bases at J; junction bases unmatched: 6. The CDR3 runs 12 residues. The chain's CDR3 is CASRAQGWEQYF. The CDR3 region has the DNA TGTGCCAGCAGGGCACAGGGGTGGGAGCAGTACTTC.

This clonotype showed up many times. This sequence joins TRBV7-9 and TRBJ1-6, with 7 bases lining up with TRBD1. With 4 bases clipped from V and 5 bases from J, the junction kept 14 bases outside the gene matches. Germline V gene lookup returns CDR1 SEHNR and CDR2 FQNEAQ (reference sequence). The CDR3 extends over 18 amino acids. The CDR3 is CASSSPRGTVPHNSPLHF. Written as DNA, the CDR3 is TGTGCCAGCAGCTCCCCTCGGGGGACAGTTCCTCATAATTCACCCCTCCACTTT.

This clonotype showed up many times. The J gene is TRBJ2-3, the V gene TRBV7-6, with 9 bases lining up with TRBD2. After removal of 2 bases from V and 6 bases from J, the junction contained 6 bases not matched to a gene. CDR3 size: 15 residues. CDR1 is SGHVS, CDR2 FNYEAQ, per germline. CDR3: CASSLSAGGPDTQYF. CDR3 DNA: TGTGCCAGCAGCTTATCCGCGGGAGGGCCGGATACGCAGTATTTT.

V and J are TRBV4-1 and TRBJ1-6; D is perhaps TRBD1 (5 bases). This CDR3 has 14 amino acids. With 6 bases removed from V and 6 bases from J, the gap between germline ends came to 12 bases. The germline gives CDR1 MGHRA, CDR2 YSYEKL. CDR3 loop: CASRPTGFNSPLHF. The CDR3 DNA follows: TGCGCCAGCAGGCCAACAGGCTTTAATTCACCCCTCCACTTT.

The sample holds many counts of this clonotype. The chain couples TRBV6-5 to TRBJ1-2; a possible D gene is TRBD1 (6 bases). V was clipped by 3 bases and J by 4 bases, with 9 bases between them. The CDR3 is 13 residues long. The germline CDR1 and CDR2 sequences are MNHEY and SVGAGI. CDR3 nucleotide sequence: TGTGCCAGCAGTTATCAACAGGGCTATGGCTACACCTTC. It specifies CASSYQQGYGYTF.

The table lists this clonotype with many counts. The chain links TRBV11-3 to TRBJ1-2; D gene unclear. This CDR3 spans 14 amino acids. CDR1 and CDR2 (germline): SGHNT, YENEEA. V dropped 5 bases and J dropped 6 bases, with 16 bases sitting between them. CDR3 loop: CASSHSVGLNGYTF. For the CDR3, the DNA is TGTGCCAGCAGCCACTCGGTAGGGCTCAATGGCTACACCTTC.

This clonotype was observed at least ten times. The chain has TRBV27 and TRBJ1-6; D remains unclear. This CDR3 is built from 13 residues. V was clipped by 4 bases and J by 7 bases, with 8 bases between them. CDR1 is MNHEY, CDR2 SMNVEV, per germline (reference sequence). The CDR3, as DNA: TGTGCCAGCAGTTCCACGGGGAATTCACCCCTCCACTTT. Translated: CASSSTGNSPLHF.

This clonotype was seen at least ten times. This chain's CDR3 is CASSLTSGSYEQYF. CDR3 coding DNA: TGTGCCAGCAGTTTAACTAGCGGGAGTTACGAGCAGTACTTC. The gene calls are TRBV12-3 or TRBV12-4 and TRBJ2-7; 11 nucleotides align to TRBD2. V was clipped by 2 bases and J by 4 bases; unmatched bases: 1. The CDR3 has 14 amino acids.

This clonotype was recorded at least ten times. This chain uses TRBV6-1 with TRBJ1-6, with D uncertain. With 3 bases removed from V and 1 base from J, the gap between germline ends came to 10 bases. CDR1 is MNHNS, CDR2 SASEGT, per germline. The CDR3 has 16 amino acids. The CDR3 DNA is TGTGCCAGCAGTGATATTATGGGATCCTATAATTCACCCCTCCACTTT. This encodes CASSDIMGSYNSPLHF.

At least ten counts were recorded for this clonotype. At one end, the junction sequence differs from germline, possibly due to a read error. The gene calls are TRBV5-4 and TRBJ2-1, with TRBD2 matching over 8 bases. The germline gives CDR1 SGHNT, CDR2 YYREEE (reference sequence). The CDR3 consists of 11 residues. CDR3 bases: TGTGCCAGCAGCTTGCGGGGGGGTCGGCCTTTC. As protein: CASSLRGGRPF.

This clonotype was recorded many times. The genes are TRBV6-5 and TRBJ2-1; TRBD2 is a possible D gene (6 bases). CDR3 size: 14 residues. Trimming left V 8 bases short and J 3 bases short, with 14 bases between. Germline loops: CDR1 MNHEY, CDR2 SVGAGI. This CDR3 is CASWEESGYNEQFF. The CDR3 coding sequence is TGTGCCAGCTGGGAGGAGAGCGGCTACAATGAGCAGTTCTTC.

Only a few counts were recorded for this clonotype. The J gene is TRBJ1-2, the V gene TRBV28; D gene ambiguous. The length of the CDR3 is 12 residues. V lost 10 bases, J lost 4 bases, and 13 bases lay in between. Per germline, CDR1 MDHEN and CDR2 SYDVKM. CDR3 bases: TGTGCCATGTCTCGAGGCAGCTATGGCTACACCTTC. It encodes CAMSRGSYGYTF.

At least ten counts were recorded for this clonotype. This chain uses TRBV4-3 with TRBJ2-3; D remains ambiguous. Germline values: CDR1 LGHNA, CDR2 YSLEER. The CDR3 consists of 15 residues. V was pared by 0 bases and J by 7 bases, with 14 bases between. The CDR3 sequence: CASSQDPGSRNTQYF. The CDR3 DNA reads as TGCGCCAGCAGCCAAGACCCTGGGTCTCGAAATACGCAGTATTTT.

There are many counts of this clonotype. The genes are TRBV9 and TRBJ2-7; possible D gene TRBD2, 5 bases. The CDR3 has 15 residues. V shed 0 bases and J shed 2 bases, with 12 bases lying between them. Germline V gives CDR1 SGDLS, CDR2 YYNGEE. As DNA, the CDR3 is TGTGCCAGCAGCGTAGACCCGGGAAGTACCTACGAGCAGTACTTC. Its protein product is CASSVDPGSTYEQYF.

This clonotype has a count of ten or more. CDR3 sequence (DNA): TGTGCCAGCAGTCACGACTACAATGAGCAGTTCTTC. Its protein is CASSHDYNEQFF. The V gene is TRBV6-2 or TRBV6-3, the J gene TRBJ2-1; D is ambiguous. The germline gives CDR1 MNHEY, CDR2 SVGEGT. CDR3 length: 12 residues. V lost 5 bases and J 3 bases, leaving 5 bases between the germline ends.

This clonotype was counted between two and nine times. V is TRBV29-1 and J is TRBJ2-1; 7 bases agree with TRBD2. Germline CDR1 SQVTM, CDR2 ANQGSEA. This CDR3 is built from 16 residues. V lost 0 bases and J lost 6; bases outside the gene matches: 11. CDR3 protein: CSVEDLAGEGSNEQFF. CDR3 bases: TGCAGCGTTGAAGATCTTGCGGGAGAAGGGTCCAATGAGCAGTTCTTC.

This clonotype appeared many times. This sequence joins TRBV2 and TRBJ2-7; D is undetermined. Germline CDR1 reads SNHLY; CDR2 reads FYNNEI. The CDR3 consists of 10 residues. Trimming stripped 6 bases from V and 3 bases from J, with 3 bases between. The CDR3, as DNA: TGTGCCAGCAGAGGCTACGAGCAGTACTTC. Translated: CASRGYEQYF.

About this clonotype: This sequence may be a read error, since a much larger clone differs from it by one base. This sequence joins TRBV4-3 and TRBJ2-1, with D possibly matching TRBD1 (5 bases). This CDR3 is 15 amino acids long. Germline V gene lookup returns CDR1 LGHNA and CDR2 YSLEER. In DNA, the CDR3 is TGCGCCAGCAGCCAAGATGGAAGGGGTTACAATGAGCAGCTCTTC. It codes for CASSQDGRGYNEQLF.

This clonotype was seen ten or more times. The chain uses TRBV6-2 or TRBV6-3 and TRBJ2-1; TRBD2 might be the D (6 bases). The CDR3 totals 12 residues. V gave up 2 bases and J gave up 12 bases, with 11 bases separating them. Germline V gives CDR1 MNHEY, CDR2 SVGEGT. This CDR3 is CASSYPGDGQFF. The CDR3 DNA is TGTGCCAGCAGTTACCCGGGAGACGGGCAGTTCTTC.

As to this clonotype: This may come from a read error, since a much larger clone is one base off. The rearrangement joins TRBV19 to TRBJ2-3; D gene ambiguous. The closer fit of TRBJ1-5 to the DNA end suggests the J call may be wrong. This CDR3 contains 16 residues. Germline V CDR1 and CDR2: LNHDA, SQIVND (reference sequence). The CDR3 DNA reads TGTGCCAGTAGTATTCTAGCGGGAGCGAGCACAGATACGCAGCATTTT. Its protein product is CASSILAGASTDTQHF.

This clonotype was picked up many times. This chain connects TRBV11-2 to TRBJ2-3, with D maybe TRBD1 (6 bases). This CDR3 is built from 16 residues. Germline-derived CDR1 and CDR2 are SGHAT and FQNNGV. The V and J ends lost 3 bases and 3 bases respectively, with 16 bases between them. The CDR3 region is CASSFRGRVGTDTQYF. The CDR3 DNA follows: TGTGCCAGCAGCTTCAGGGGCAGGGTTGGTACAGATACGCAGTATTTT.